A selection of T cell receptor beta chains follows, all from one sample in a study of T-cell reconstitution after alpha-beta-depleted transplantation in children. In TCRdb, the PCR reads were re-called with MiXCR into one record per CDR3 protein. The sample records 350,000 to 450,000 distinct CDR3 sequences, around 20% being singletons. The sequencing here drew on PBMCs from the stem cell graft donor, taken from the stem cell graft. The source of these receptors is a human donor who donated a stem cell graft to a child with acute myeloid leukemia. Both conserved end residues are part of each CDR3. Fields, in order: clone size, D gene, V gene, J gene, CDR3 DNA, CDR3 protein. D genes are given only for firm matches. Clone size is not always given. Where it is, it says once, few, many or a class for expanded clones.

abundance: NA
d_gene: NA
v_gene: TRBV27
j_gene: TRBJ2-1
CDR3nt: TGTGCCAGCACAGAGGGTAGCGGATCGCCCTACAATGAGCAGTTCTTC
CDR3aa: CASTEGSGSPYNEQFF

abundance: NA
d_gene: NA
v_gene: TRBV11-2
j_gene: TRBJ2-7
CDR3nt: TGTGCCAGCAGCTCCACTGGGGCGGGGATTCTCTACGAGCAGTACTTC
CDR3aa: CASSSTGAGILYEQYF

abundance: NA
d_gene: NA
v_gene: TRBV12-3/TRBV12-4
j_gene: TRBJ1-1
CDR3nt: TGTGCCAGCAGTTTAGCGCTCGCGGGACCAAACACTGAAGCTTTCTTT
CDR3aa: CASSLALAGPNTEAFF

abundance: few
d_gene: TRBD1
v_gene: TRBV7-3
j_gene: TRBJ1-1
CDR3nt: TGTGCCAGCAGCTTAAAAGGAACAGGGGGGATAATGAACACTGAAGCTTTCTTT
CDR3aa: CASSLKGTGGIMNTEAFF

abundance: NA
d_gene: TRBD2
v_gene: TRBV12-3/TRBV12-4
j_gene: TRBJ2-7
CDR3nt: TGTGCCAGCAGTTCCGGGACTAGCGCCAGCCTACTCTCCTACGAGCAGTACTTC
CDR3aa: CASSSGTSASLLSYEQYF

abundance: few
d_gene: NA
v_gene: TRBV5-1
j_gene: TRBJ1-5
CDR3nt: TGCGCCAGCAGCCCCTCAGGGATTAGTCAGCCCCAGCATTTT
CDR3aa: CASSPSGISQPQHF

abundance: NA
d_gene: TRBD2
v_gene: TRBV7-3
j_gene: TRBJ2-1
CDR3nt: TGTGCCAGCAGCTGGGAATGGACTAGTTTTTTCGATGAGCAGTTCTTC
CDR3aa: CASSWEWTSFFDEQFF

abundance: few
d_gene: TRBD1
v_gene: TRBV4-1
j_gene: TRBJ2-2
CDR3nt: TGCGCCAGCAGCCAGGACAGGGCGACCGGGGAGCTGTTTTTT
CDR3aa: CASSQDRATGELFF

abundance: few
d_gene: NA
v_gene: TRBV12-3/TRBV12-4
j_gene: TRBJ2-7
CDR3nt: TGTGCCAGCAGTCCCAGCGGCGCTGGCTTTAACGAGCAGTACTTC
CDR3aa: CASSPSGAGFNEQYF

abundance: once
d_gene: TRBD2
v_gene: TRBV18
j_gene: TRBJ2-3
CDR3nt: TGTGCCAGCTCACCCACCTCTAGCGGGAGTAGGAGAGATACGCAGTATTTT
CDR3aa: CASSPTSSGSRRDTQYF

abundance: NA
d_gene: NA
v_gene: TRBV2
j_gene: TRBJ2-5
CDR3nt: TGTGCCAGCAGTTCAGACTCGGTAGAGACCCAGTACTTC
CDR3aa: CASSSDSVETQYF

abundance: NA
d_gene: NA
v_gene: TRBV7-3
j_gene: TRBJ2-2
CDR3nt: TGTGCCAGCAGCTCCCAATGGGGCACCGGGGAGCTGTTTTTT
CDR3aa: CASSSQWGTGELFF

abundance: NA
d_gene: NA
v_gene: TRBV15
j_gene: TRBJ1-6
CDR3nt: TGTGCCACCAAGACAGGTCTGAATTCACCCCTCCACTTT
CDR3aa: CATKTGLNSPLHF

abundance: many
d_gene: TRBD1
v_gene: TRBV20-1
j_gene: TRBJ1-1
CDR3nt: TGCAGTGCTAGAAATAGGGCAGGGGGGAGCTCTGAAGCTTTCTTT
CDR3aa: CSARNRAGGSSEAFF

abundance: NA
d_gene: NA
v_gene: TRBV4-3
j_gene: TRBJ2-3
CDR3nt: TGCGCCAGCAGCCAAGATAGTGGGGGAGGCAGCGGGGATACGCAGTATTTT
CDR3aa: CASSQDSGGGSGDTQYF